Sequencing of this T cell receptor beta chain was carried out in a study of T cell repertoires in cytomegalovirus infection. This CDR3 has 17 residues. The ends lost 3 bases at V and 4 bases at J; junction bases unmatched: 11. Germline V gene lookup returns CDR1 MNHNS and CDR2 SASEGT. MiXCR, run by TCRdb on the reads, gives a single entry per CDR3 protein. The sample shows about 920,000 distinct CDR3 sequences, approximately 31% of them seen only once. This clonotype was detected a few times. The target antigen is unknown. Material: cultured CD8+ T cells from PBMCs, obtained from culture after CMV antigen stimulation. The chain combines TRBV6-1 with TRBJ2-2; TRBD1 matches at 7 bases. This TCR was sampled from a human donor in good health (CMV status not recorded). Some clones in this sample may be carry-over from other donors' samples. For the CDR3, the DNA is TGTGCCAGCAGTGACCCGGAGACAGGGCGAGTCACCGGGGAGCTGTTTTTT. Translated, it gives CASSDPETGRVTGELFF.